The source of this TCR beta chain is a study of shared clonotypes between healthy human individuals. The CDR3 is made up of 13 amino acids. Trimming removed 4 bases from V and 3 bases from J; junction bases left unmatched: 3. Germline-derived CDR1 and CDR2 are SGHAT and FQNNGV. The table came from immunoSEQ multiplex PCR; TCRdb's copy has only in-frame clones and leaves some out. The table has hundreds of thousands of clones, around 73% seen once. This sequence joins TRBV11-2 and TRBJ2-7; the match to TRBD2 covers 7 bases. The source is a woman in her twenties or thirties in good health. Sequenced: memory CD4+ T cells sorted from blood. Subset indicated: CD45RA-negative fraction. Here the CDR3 reads CASSSQRGYEQYF. The CDR3 DNA sequence: TGTGCCAGCAGCTCTCAGCGGGGCTACGAGCAGTACTTC.